This is a list of T cell receptor beta chains from one sample in a study of T cells expressing NK-cell markers. TCRdb reprocessed the 5' RACE reads, keeping one entry per CDR3 protein, no DNA. The listing records around 140,000 distinct CDR3 sequences. Sequenced input: blood T cells: a sorted CD56 or NKG2C T cell subset, CD4+ or CD8+ T cells, or bulk PBMC T cells (not recorded which). These receptors all come from a man between 18 and 35 years old in good health. The CDR3 runs from the conserved cysteine through the conserved F or W. Each record gives: J gene, V gene, CDR3 protein.

>TRBJ2-1|TRBV9
CASSVAREKTYNEQFF
>TRBJ2-7|TRBV6-2/TRBV6-3
CASSYSGTGTGEQYF
>TRBJ2-3|TRBV24-1
CATSDGDTSSTDTQYF
>TRBJ2-1|TRBV12-3/TRBV12-4
CASSLRGVTDEQFF
>TRBJ2-1|TRBV29-1
CSVDGDRYNEQFF
>TRBJ2-1|TRBV5-5
CASSSDLGDEQFF
>TRBJ2-7|TRBV5-6
CASSRRGQGSREQYF
>TRBJ2-7|TRBV7-8
CASSSGVRDEQYF
>TRBJ2-3|TRBV11-2
CASSLYATSGTDTQYF
>TRBJ2-2|TRBV29-1
CSTGGLAGGPRDTGELFF
>TRBJ1-5|TRBV6-1
CASRPGQGFNQPQHF
>TRBJ2-2|TRBV12-3/TRBV12-4
CASSFPTSGRTNTGELFF
>TRBJ2-2|TRBV6-1
CASSPRSGRVNTGELFF
>TRBJ2-5|TRBV29-1
CSVDPQDRLEETQYF
>TRBJ1-4|TRBV25-1
CASSGGVFGLFF
>TRBJ1-5|TRBV12-3/TRBV12-4
CASSDSMGSNQPQHF
>TRBJ2-5|TRBV5-1
CASSLVENYQETQYF
>TRBJ2-1|TRBV12-5
CASGPEAYYNEQFF
>TRBJ2-2|TRBV10-2
CASSVAGGGGELFF
>TRBJ2-1|TRBV18
CASSGERENNEQFF
>TRBJ2-1|TRBV7-9
CASTQTGQDLYTQFF
>TRBJ2-7|TRBV20-1
CSASFSGLAYEQYF
>TRBJ2-1|TRBV20-1
CSARSAGGGNEQFF
>TRBJ2-1|TRBV9
CASSVAMTVEQFF
>TRBJ2-1|TRBV25-1
CASSDGSSYNEQFF
>TRBJ2-6|TRBV29-1
CSVATFYRGANVLTF
>TRBJ2-2|TRBV15
CATSRDLGGGTGELFF
>TRBJ2-2|TRBV15
CATSSSGGRTGELFF
>TRBJ2-1|TRBV5-1
CASSLAGLNGNEQFF
>TRBJ2-7|TRBV18
CASSPPFVYEQYF
>TRBJ2-3|TRBV5-4
CASSLSTDTQYF
>TRBJ2-3|TRBV12-3/TRBV12-4
CASRRETDTQYF
>TRBJ2-5|TRBV3-1
CASSPRTSGTLEETQYF
>TRBJ2-3|TRBV24-1
CATSDSTGGLADTQYF
>TRBJ2-7|TRBV7-6
CASSFPAGEQYF
>TRBJ1-2|TRBV12-3/TRBV12-4
CASSLSGAYNYGYTF
>TRBJ1-4|TRBV7-9
CASSLGGEKLFF
>TRBJ2-1|TRBV27
CASSFTSGSVNEQFF
>TRBJ2-1|TRBV12-3/TRBV12-4
CASSYKTGSHEQFF
>TRBJ2-3|TRBV7-2
CASTPRGSGETDTQYF
>TRBJ1-4|TRBV15
CATRAGGATNEKLFF
>TRBJ2-2|TRBV12-3/TRBV12-4
CASSSTGSGELFF
>TRBJ2-2|TRBV28
CASSFGSGSNTGELFF
>TRBJ1-2|TRBV27
CASSPRGLVYGYTF
>TRBJ2-1|TRBV5-1
CASRRGQGAYNEQFF
>TRBJ2-1|TRBV20-1
CSARPRLAGGPGNEQFF
>TRBJ2-7|TRBV7-9
CASSQYREESEQYF
>TRBJ1-2|TRBV19
CASSIDSGFYGYTF
>TRBJ2-3|TRBV4-3
CASSQDPAGVGNTQYF
>TRBJ2-1|TRBV6-1
CASTTGLVNYNEQFF
>TRBJ2-5|TRBV19
CASSMGPGLAGGPETQYF
>TRBJ1-5|TRBV11-2
CASSFGTGIDQPQHF
>TRBJ2-1|TRBV6-1
CASSEGPLSYNEQFF
>TRBJ2-1|TRBV5-1
CASSLRLAGGNEQFF